This T cell receptor (beta chain) was found in a study of T cell changes during pregnancy in multiple sclerosis. With 4 bases clipped from V and 4 bases from J, the junction kept 9 bases outside the gene matches. Germline loops: CDR1 LGHNA, CDR2 YSLEER. CDR3 size: 16 residues. Assay: immunoSEQ multiplex PCR; the TCRdb copy retains only in-frame clones and omits some. The sample has around 75,000 clones, around 92% seen once. The chain uses TRBV4-3 and TRBJ2-2; 7 bases are shared with TRBD1. The sequenced sample was peripheral blood, obtained in the first trimester of pregnancy. The receptor was derived from a female donor in good health, enrolled as a control in a pregnancy study. The CDR3 nucleotides are TGCGCCAGCAGCCCGCGACAGGGAAGTTTCACCGGGGAGCTGTTTTTT. Protein sequence: CASSPRQGSFTGELFF.